This T cell receptor beta chain was documented in a study of shared clonotypes between healthy human individuals (dated by TCRdb to 2018 to 2020). For context, the study as a whole: The cohort comprised a couple of women and a few men aged 18 to 49 years. To estimate repertoire size and how much clonotype sharing occurs between individuals, the study deeply sequenced the blood TCR repertoires of five healthy adults. Libraries were prepared and TCR repertoires were sequenced by different laboratories using diverse techniques, in order to increase sequencing depth and limit assay-specific biases. Each donor's leukapheresis produced roughly between roughly 0.9 and 8.9 billion PBMCs.

Healthy HIV-negative adults with no recently reported acute infections or vaccinations were included as donors. All donors were Caucasian adults living in Nashville, Tennessee, USA. For unsorted samples, tens of millions of PBMCs were counted, and genomic DNA was extracted using the QIAamp DNA Blood Mini kit. Blood was collected by leukapheresis, and PBMCs were isolated by Ficoll-Histopaque density gradient centrifugation and then cryopreserved in liquid nitrogen vapor phase. TCR CDR3 regions were amplified from genomic DNA by multiplex PCR using the deep immunoSEQ assay. Extracted genomic DNA from each cell subset was distributed evenly across all wells of several immunoSEQ 96-well plates, and each plate was treated as a replicate. For unsorted PBMC, 300 ng of genomic DNA, equivalent to about 30,000 T cell genomes, went into each replicate PCR. Genomic DNA from unsorted PBMC was sequenced over ten immunoSEQ deep assay plates. The purified libraries were quantified using a Qubit 3.0 fluorometer, sized with a Bioanalyzer 2100, and then quantified again using the KAPA Library Quantification kit. A separate single-read 150-cycle Illumina NextSeq 550 flow cell was used to sequence each immunoSEQ 96-well plate. The paper's processing steps were these. Because the immunoSEQ output held only junctional sequences and lacked quality scores, the filtering could not match the filtering applied to full-length reads. To assign V/J genes and CDR3, sequences were annotated using PyIR, a Python wrapper for IgBLAST v1.9, with IMGT germline references. Reads were filtered out if the reads had weak V/J assignments (E-value above 1e-6), no CDR3, stop codons, out-of-frame junctions, or ambiguous translated residues. A V3J clonotype was defined by an identical inferred V gene, J gene, and CDR3 amino acid sequence. Percentage overlap between repertoires was calculated by dividing the number of shared unique clonotypes by the size of the smaller repertoire. Three approaches were used to assess repertoire richness: RTK rarefaction, the Chao1 estimator, and Recon v2.1 estimates of unobserved clonotypes. In TCRdb, the immuneACCESS table is reduced to in-frame sequences with V and J assigned. These tables do not hold every clone; where another copy was compared, an unresolved V gene accounts for under half, and the others remain unexplained. V and J calls and clone size are those listed in that table; D and trimming were worked out from the DNA. In all, the sample holds roughly 500,000 clones, and about 84% of those were seen once. The ten largest clones take up roughly 13% of the sample.

This clone occurred once. Its antigen is unknown. The sample holds no much larger clone one base away, and base qualities are not on file. Study-wide findings and limitations: Pairwise subsampling indicated that sequencing depth was expected to affect the degree of clonotype sharing among donors. The genetic and exposure-history diversity represented was limited by the small number of donors. Sampling was restricted to blood, and TCR repertoires in tissue are likely to differ from TCR repertoires in blood.

Sequencing was performed on PBMCs. This receptor was identified in a woman in her 40s in good health. Some clones in this sample may be carry-over from other donors' samples.

The CDR3 reads CASVGGSTYEQYF. The nucleotides are TGTGCCAGCGTGGGCGGGAGTACTTACGAGCAGTACTTC. The chain uses TRBV2 and TRBJ2-7; 7 junctional bases match TRBD2. CDR1 SNHLY and CDR2 FYNNEI are derived from the germline V gene. The CDR3 runs 13 residues from the cysteine to the phenylalanine. The CDR3 DNA has 39 bases and is translated from base 1. V and J are trimmed by 8 bases and 4 bases, and the gene matches miss 8 bases of the junction.